These T cell receptor beta chains were read from a single sample in a study of T cell repertoires in cytomegalovirus infection. The antigens of these receptors remain unknown. TCRdb reanalysed the reads using MiXCR and keeps one entry per CDR3 protein. This repertoire shows about 350,000 distinct CDR3 sequences, roughly 34% found once; its top ten account for roughly 14%. This specimen was cultured PBMCs, taken from culture after CMV antigen stimulation. Every receptor here comes from a human donor in good health (CMV status not recorded). Some clones in this sample may be carry-over from other donors' samples. Both conserved end residues are part of each CDR3. D genes are given only for firm matches. Expanded clones are given a class, and other clones once, few, many or no size at all.

TRBV11-3	.	.	TRBJ2-3	TGTGCCAGCAGCTTAGGATATACAGATACGCAGTATTTT	CASSLGYTDTQYF
TRBV12-3/TRBV12-4	few	TRBD2	TRBJ2-1	TGTGCCAGCAGGGGGGGGGTCAGCGGGGTCTCTCACCGCTACAATGAGCAGTTCTTC	CASRGGVSGVSHRYNEQFF
TRBV5-5	.	TRBD2	TRBJ2-1	TGTGCCAGCAGCACGACTAGCGGTTACAATGAGCAGTTCTTC	CASSTTSGYNEQFF
TRBV20-1	.	TRBD2	TRBJ2-1	TGCAGTGCGGATACAGTAGCGGGAGGGGCCTACAATGAGCAGTTCTTC	CSADTVAGGAYNEQFF
TRBV12-3/TRBV12-4	few	.	TRBJ1-1	TGTGCCAGCAGTTTTAGAGGTAGGGCCACTGAAGCTTTCTTT	CASSFRGRATEAFF
TRBV6-2/TRBV6-3	.	.	TRBJ1-1	TGTGCCAGCAGTTACCTAAGAGGCAGTCGGAACACTGAAGCTTTCTTT	CASSYLRGSRNTEAFF
TRBV19	.	TRBD1	TRBJ2-1	TGTGCCAGTAGTATATCCCCAGGGGGAGTGAAGAATGAGCAGTTCTTC	CASSISPGGVKNEQFF
TRBV7-2	.	.	TRBJ2-5	TGTGCCAGCAGCTTAGATGGCCTAGCAGGAGAGACCCAGTACTTC	CASSLDGLAGETQYF
TRBV12-3/TRBV12-4	.	TRBD2	TRBJ2-1	TGTGCCAGCACCGATTCCGGGAGGGAGAATGAGCAGTTCTTC	CASTDSGRENEQFF
TRBV6-5	.	.	TRBJ2-5	TGTGCCAGCAGCACCACTAGCCCCAGTCAAGAGACCCAGTACTTC	CASSTTSPSQETQYF
TRBV20-1	.	.	TRBJ2-1	TGCAGTGCTAGGAGGGCATACGGGCAGGCCCGGCACAATGAGCAGTTCTTC	CSARRAYGQARHNEQFF
TRBV12-3/TRBV12-4	.	TRBD1	TRBJ2-7	TGTGCCAGCAGGCCGGGACAGGGGTTATCCTACGAGCAGTACTTC	CASRPGQGLSYEQYF
TRBV7-9	many	TRBD2	TRBJ2-3	TGTGCCAGCAGCTCCCCCGGGACTAGCAACGCAGATACGCAGTATTTT	CASSSPGTSNADTQYF
TRBV7-2	many	.	TRBJ2-3	TGTGCCAGCAGCGGGAGCAGGAGCACAGATACGCAGTATTTT	CASSGSRSTDTQYF
TRBV7-2	many	TRBD1	TRBJ1-2	TGTGCCAGCAGCTCGGACAGGGGGCTTAACTATGGCTACACCTTC	CASSSDRGLNYGYTF
TRBV7-8	.	.	TRBJ2-7	TGTGCCAGCAGCTACCCTCTCGCGAGCTCCTACGAGCAGTACTTC	CASSYPLASSYEQYF
TRBV28	once	.	TRBJ1-1	TGTGCCAGCAGTCCCGATCCGGCGAGCACTGAAGCTTTCTTT	CASSPDPASTEAFF
TRBV10-3	.	TRBD2	TRBJ2-1	TGTGCCGCGAGACCGGGACTAGCCGCCAATGAGCAGTTCTTC	CAARPGLAANEQFF
TRBV10-3	.	TRBD2	TRBJ2-5	TGTGCCATCAAAAGAGCGGGAGGTATTCAAGAGACCCAGTACTTC	CAIKRAGGIQETQYF
TRBV19	few	.	TRBJ1-1	TGTGCCAGTATCGACCGGTTTGAAGCTTTCTTT	CASIDRFEAFF
TRBV4-1	few	.	TRBJ1-3	TGCGCCAGCAGCCGCCCCTCTGGGGATGGAAACACCATATATTTT	CASSRPSGDGNTIYF
TRBV6-6	once	TRBD1	TRBJ2-2	TGTGCCAGCAGTCCTCTGTGGACAGGGATAGTTCCCGGGGAGCTGTTTTTT	CASSPLWTGIVPGELFF
TRBV7-9	few	.	TRBJ1-4	TGTGCCAGCAGCTTCCGGGACGGTAATGAAAAACTGTTTTTT	CASSFRDGNEKLFF
TRBV4-3	.	.	TRBJ1-6	TGCGCCAGCAGCCAAGATGCTTATTCACCCCTCCACTTT	CASSQDAYSPLHF
TRBV14	few	.	TRBJ2-3	TGTGCCAGCAGCCCGTGGAACACAGATACGCAGTATTTT	CASSPWNTDTQYF
TRBV4-3	.	.	TRBJ1-5	TGCGCCAGCAGCCAAGAGTGGGGGGATCAGCCCCAGCATTTT	CASSQEWGDQPQHF
TRBV7-2	many	TRBD1	TRBJ2-7	TGTGCCAGCAGCCTGTACCTATCCGGGACAGGGGCTTACGAGCAGTACTTC	CASSLYLSGTGAYEQYF
TRBV7-2	.	TRBD2	TRBJ2-7	TGTGCCAGCAGCCTTAGCGGGAGACGAAACGAGCAGTACTTC	CASSLSGRRNEQYF
TRBV20-1	.	TRBD2	TRBJ2-1	TGCAGTGCTAGAGATCTAATAGCGGGAGTTCCTGAGCAGTTCTTC	CSARDLIAGVPEQFF
TRBV10-3	few	TRBD2	TRBJ2-1	TGTGCCATCAGTGATGGGACTAGCGGGCTTAATGAGCAGTTCTTC	CAISDGTSGLNEQFF
TRBV12-3/TRBV12-4	few	.	TRBJ2-3	TGTGCCAGCAGGGGCCCCCATTTGGTCACGCAGTATTTT	CASRGPHLVTQYF
TRBV7-9	.	.	TRBJ1-3	TGTGCCAGCACCGATGGGGGGCTAGGTGGAAACACCATATATTTT	CASTDGGLGGNTIYF
TRBV7-2	few	.	TRBJ1-6	TGTGCCAGCAGCTTAATGAGCAGGGGAGCTTCACCCCTCCACTTT	CASSLMSRGASPLHF
TRBV12-3/TRBV12-4	.	.	TRBJ1-1	TGTGCCAGCAGTTTGGGCGGGGTCCTGGCTTTCTTT	CASSLGGVLAFF
TRBV10-3	few	TRBD1	TRBJ2-5	TGTGCCATCAGTGACCGGACAGGGGGATCGGAGACCCAGTACTTC	CAISDRTGGSETQYF